Following are 28 T cell receptor beta chains from one sample sequenced in a study of CD8 T cells in ankylosing spondylitis. MiXCR was run by TCRdb on the 5' RACE reads, yielding one entry per CDR3 protein. In the table there are some 250,000 distinct CDR3 sequences, roughly a quarter of which are singletons. Sequenced sample: blood, either unsorted or a sorted T cell fraction (not recorded which). The source is a male donor with ankylosing spondylitis or in good health (not recorded which).

This clonotype was observed a single time. The chain has TRBV24-1 and TRBJ2-3; 7 nucleotides line up with TRBD1. CDR3 length equals 13 residues. The junction had 4 bases not matched to a gene; V was cut back by 7 bases and J by 4 bases. CDR1 is KGHDR, CDR2 SFDVKD, per germline. The CDR3: CATRMQGADTQYF. The CDR3 DNA follows: TGTGCCACCAGAATGCAGGGGGCAGATACGCAGTATTTT.

The table lists this clonotype with many counts. The V call is TRBV10-3, the J call TRBJ2-1, with D tentatively TRBD2 (5 bases). This CDR3 has 13 residues. Germline CDR1 is ENHRY and CDR2 is SYGVKD. The V end lost 7 bases, the J end lost 0 bases, and 7 bases lay between the germline ends. The CDR3 DNA sequence: TGTGCCATCACGGGGAGCTCCTACAATGAGCAGTTCTTC. Amino acid sequence: CAITGSSYNEQFF.

This clonotype has a count of ten or more. The chain links TRBV20-1 to TRBJ2-1; D call uncertain. The V end lost 3 bases, the J end lost 12 bases, and 15 bases lay between the germline ends. The CDR3 contains 12 residues. Germline V gene sequence: CDR1 DFQATT, CDR2 SNEGSKA (reference sequence). CDR3 amino acids: CSASGPAIGQFF. CDR3 DNA: TGCAGTGCTAGTGGTCCAGCAATTGGGCAGTTCTTC.

V is TRBV20-1 and J is TRBJ2-1; the D is unclear. The CDR3 runs 14 residues. V lost 0 bases to trimming and J lost 4 bases, with 10 bases between them. CDR1 is DFQATT, CDR2 SNEGSKA, per germline (reference sequence). This CDR3 reads CSARDGAAYNEQFF. The CDR3 DNA follows: TGCAGTGCTAGAGATGGCGCGGCATACAATGAGCAGTTCTTC.

This chain links TRBV5-5 with TRBJ2-5; 13 bases map to TRBD2. The CDR3 extends over 15 amino acids. V lost 4 bases to trimming and J lost 5 bases; unmatched junction nucleotides: 5. CDR1 is SGHKS and CDR2 is YYEKEE in the germline V gene (reference sequence). DNA for the CDR3: TGTGCCAGCAGCCCCGGACTAGCGGGGGACGAGACCCAGTACTTC. It is translated as CASSPGLAGDETQYF.

This clonotype was picked up a small number of times. The chain couples TRBV29-1 to TRBJ2-7, with TRBD2 as a possible D gene (5 bases). Germline CDR1 reads SQVTM; CDR2 reads ANQGSEA. The CDR3 contains 16 residues. The V end lost 4 bases, the J end lost 5 bases, and 24 bases lay between the germline ends. CDR3 amino acids: CSVVEYSGPGLDEQYF. The CDR3 bases are TGCAGCGTTGTGGAGTACTCCGGCCCGGGGTTGGACGAGCAGTACTTC.

The gene calls are TRBV10-2 and TRBJ2-6; D is ambiguous. The CDR3 sequence is 13 residues long. V shed 6 bases and J shed 2 bases, with 5 bases lying between them. Per germline, CDR1 WSHSY and CDR2 SAAADI. In DNA, the CDR3 is TGCGCCAGCAGCGCCGCTGGGGCCAACGTCCTGACTTTC. This codes for CASSAAGANVLTF.

This clonotype has ten or more counts. The rearrangement joins TRBV29-1 to TRBJ2-2, with 8 bases lining up with TRBD2. This CDR3 has 14 amino acids. Per germline, CDR1 SQVTM and CDR2 ANQGSEA. CDR3 nucleotide sequence: TGCAGTGTCGCGGGGGGCCCGAACACCGGGGAGCTGTTTTTT. Its translation: CSVAGGPNTGELFF.

The V call is TRBV12-3 or TRBV12-4, the J call TRBJ2-2; the D call may be TRBD1 or TRBD2 (5 bases each). Trimming stripped 6 bases from V and 2 bases from J, with 13 bases between. CDR3 length: 15 amino acids. CDR3 sequence (DNA): TGTGCCAGCAGACTAGACAGTACCAACACCGGGGAGCTGTTTTTT. Translating gives CASRLDSTNTGELFF.

This clonotype was seen repeatedly, ten times or more. This chain uses TRBV3-1 with TRBJ2-7; no clear D. The CDR3 extends over 16 amino acids. The V end was cut by 0 bases, the J end by 3 bases, with 15 bases between. Germline V gene data show CDR1 as LGHDT and CDR2 as YNNKEL (reference sequence). CDR3 protein: CASSQEMRRNNYEQYF. Here the CDR3 DNA reads TGTGCCAGCAGCCAAGAGATGCGACGGAATAACTACGAGCAGTACTTC.

This chain connects TRBV20-1 to TRBJ1-1; D gene uncertain. Germline CDR1 is DFQATT and CDR2 is SNEGSKA (reference sequence). The CDR3 totals 12 residues. V was clipped by 3 bases and J by 5 bases, with 10 bases between them. Here the CDR3 reads CSASPQATEAFF. The CDR3 DNA sequence: TGCAGTGCTAGCCCCCAAGCAACTGAAGCTTTCTTT.

Comment on this clonotype: Being one base from a much bigger clone, this may be a read error. This chain links TRBV20-1 with TRBJ2-3; a possible D gene is TRBD2 (6 bases). The CDR3 length is 12 residues. Germline lookup yields CDR1 DFQATT and CDR2 SNEGSKA (reference sequence). V shed 2 bases and J shed 8 bases, with 11 bases lying between them. The CDR3 region is CSARTGGATQYF. The CDR3 bases are TGCAGTGCTAGAACCGGGGGTGCTACGCAGTATTTT.

This clonotype was detected ten times or more. The chain uses TRBV20-1 and TRBJ1-2; D unresolved. Germline loops: CDR1 DFQATT, CDR2 SNEGSKA (reference sequence). CDR3 length equals 14 residues. V lost 3 bases and J lost 4, with 15 bases in between. CDR3: CSASLGGVFYGYTF. The CDR3 coding sequence is TGCAGTGCTAGTTTAGGTGGAGTCTTCTATGGCTACACCTTC.

The sample holds a few counts of this clonotype. The chain uses TRBV20-1 and TRBJ2-5; 11 bases align to TRBD2. CDR1 DFQATT and CDR2 SNEGSKA come from the germline V gene (reference sequence). The junction had 9 bases not matched to a gene; V was cut back by 5 bases and J by 4 bases. The CDR3 has 15 amino acids. The CDR3 DNA follows: TGCAGTGCTGAACATAGCGGGGGGGCCGGAGAGACCCAGTACTTC. Translation: CSAEHSGGAGETQYF.

V is TRBV5-6 and J is TRBJ2-1; 9 positions match TRBD2. The V gene's germline CDR1 is SGHDT and CDR2 YYEEEE. V shed 4 bases and J 7 bases; nucleotides not matched to a gene: 3. The CDR3 contains 13 residues. CDR3 amino acids: CASSVLAGNEQFF. The CDR3 coding sequence is TGTGCCAGCAGCGTCCTAGCGGGGAATGAGCAGTTCTTC.

This clonotype was seen once. The chain employs TRBV12-3 or TRBV12-4 and TRBJ2-7, with a weak D call TRBD1 (6 bases). CDR3 length equals 14 residues. Between the trimmed V and J ends, which lost 7 bases and 1 base, there was a span of 14 bases. DNA for the CDR3: TGTGCCAGCAAGCCTGGACAGCGATCCTACGAGCAGTACTTC. Residues: CASKPGQRSYEQYF.

This chain links TRBV20-1 with TRBJ2-7; TRBD1 agrees at 10 bases. The CDR3 consists of 14 residues. Germline CDR1 reads DFQATT; CDR2 reads SNEGSKA (reference sequence). V gave up 6 bases and J gave up 7 bases; unmatched junction bases: 12. The DNA for the CDR3 is TGCAGTGCCTCGTTTCGACAGGGGGCGGAAGAGCAGTACTTC. Translation: CSASFRQGAEEQYF.

This clonotype was observed at least ten times. The chain uses TRBV3-1 and TRBJ1-5; D may be TRBD1 (6 bases). Trimming shortened V by 4 bases and J by 3 bases, and 13 bases separated the two germline ends. The CDR3 consists of 15 residues. The germline gives CDR1 LGHDT, CDR2 YNNKEL (reference sequence). CDR3 nucleotides: TGTGCCAGCAGCCTAAGCGGACAGTACAATCAGCCCCAGCATTTT. It codes for CASSLSGQYNQPQHF.

V is TRBV28 and J is TRBJ2-7, with 8 nucleotides matching TRBD2. V lost 2 bases to trimming and J lost 7 bases; unmatched junction nucleotides: 10. The CDR3 covers 15 residues. Germline values: CDR1 MDHEN, CDR2 SYDVKM. The CDR3 DNA reads TGTGCCAGCAGTTTAGGCGGGGGGCCTCGCCGTGAGCAGTACTTC. The encoded protein is CASSLGGGPRREQYF.

The chain links TRBV18 to TRBJ2-2; D is perhaps TRBD2 (7 bases). The CDR3 is 16 amino acids. The ends were cut back, 2 bases at V and 0 bases at J, with 10 bases in the middle. In germline, CDR1 is KGHSH, CDR2 LQKENI. CDR3 DNA sequence: TGTGCCAGCTCACCAACGGGGGGCCCGAACACCGGGGAGCTGTTTTTT. Translated: CASSPTGGPNTGELFF.

This clonotype occurred a few times. V is TRBV15 and J is TRBJ1-5, with D perhaps matching TRBD1 (5 bases). The CDR3 has 13 residues. Per germline, CDR1 LNHNV and CDR2 YYDKDF (reference sequence). V was shortened by 4 bases and J by 7 bases, with 11 bases between the two germline ends. In DNA form, the CDR3 reads TGTGCCACCAGCAAGGGACTTGAGCAGCCCCAGCATTTT. This codes for CATSKGLEQPQHF.

CDR3 residues: CASSQGVGADTQYF. The CDR3, as DNA: TGTGCCAGCAGCCAAGGGGTGGGGGCTGATACGCAGTATTTT. The chain is built from TRBV4-2 and TRBJ2-3, with D possibly matching TRBD1 (6 bases). The ends were cut back, 1 base at V and 6 bases at J, with 11 bases in the middle. The germline gives CDR1 LGHNA, CDR2 YNFKEQ. The CDR3 covers 14 residues.

A few counts support this clonotype. The chain recombines TRBV29-1 with TRBJ2-1; 8 bases align to TRBD2. Germline CDR1 is SQVTM and CDR2 is ANQGSEA. Unmatched junction bases numbered 11, after V lost 6 bases and J lost 4 bases. The CDR3 consists of 15 residues. This chain's CDR3 is CSVAGGQGIYNEQFF. The DNA of the CDR3 is TGCAGCGTGGCGGGGGGCCAGGGGATTTACAATGAGCAGTTCTTC.

V is TRBV5-1 and J is TRBJ2-6; D call uncertain. The CDR3 has 15 residues. CDR1 is SGHRS, CDR2 YFSETQ, per germline. V gave up 5 bases and J gave up 2 bases, with 11 bases separating them. CDR3 residues: CASSSSRTGANVLTF. The CDR3 region has the DNA TGCGCCAGCAGTTCGAGCAGGACTGGGGCCAACGTCCTGACTTTC.

The rearrangement joins TRBV3-1 to TRBJ1-5, with 7 bases fitting TRBD1. V lost 1 base and J lost 7; bases outside the gene matches: 1. This CDR3 region has 13 residues. CDR1 LGHDT and CDR2 YNNKEL come from the germline V gene (reference sequence). The CDR3 sequence is CASSQGTGQPQHF. In nucleotides, the CDR3 is TGTGCCAGCAGCCAAGGGACAGGCCAGCCCCAGCATTTT.

This clonotype occurred many times. The chain carries TRBV10-2 and TRBJ2-5; D not resolved. The germline V and J ends were trimmed by 1 base and 7 bases, with 7 bases remaining between them. Germline assignment: CDR1 WSHSY and CDR2 SAAADI. The CDR3 length is 12 residues. The CDR3 DNA sequence: TGCGCCAGCAGTGAGTTGGTGTGGACCCAGTACTTC. This encodes CASSELVWTQYF.

To note about this clonotype: The CDR3 end shows no conserved phenylalanine or tryptophan, and so a read error is likely. The V and J genes are TRBV28 and TRBJ1-1; D call uncertain. This CDR3 contains 12 residues. Germline CDR1 MDHEN, CDR2 SYDVKM. The V end was cut by 10 bases, the J end by 1 base, with 10 bases between. The CDR3 region is CAIYSTNTEAFY. CDR3 DNA sequence: TGTGCCATCTATAGTACGAACACTGAAGCTTTCTAT.

The CDR3 DNA sequence: TGCAGCTCAAGACAGGGGTTGAACACTGAAGCTTTCTTT. It yields the protein CSSRQGLNTEAFF. This sequence joins TRBV29-1 and TRBJ1-1; TRBD1 matches at 8 bases. The V gene's germline CDR1 is SQVTM and CDR2 ANQGSEA. Trimming took 8 bases from V and 0 from J; bases not matched to a gene: 5. This CDR3 spans 13 amino acids. The full variable domain, in which reference TRBV29-1 and TRBJ1-1 provide the parts outside the CDR3, is SAVISQKPSRDICQRGTSLTIQCQVDSQVTMMFWYRQQPGQSLTLIATANQGSEATYESGFVIDKFPISRPNLTFSTLTVSNMSPEDSSIYLCSSRQGLNTEAFFGQGTRLTVV.